This is a list of T cell receptor beta chains from one sample in a study of cytomegalovirus exposure and HLA in healthy donors. The method was immunoSEQ multiplex PCR; TCRdb's version includes in-frame clones alone and lacks a portion of them. Counted here are about 300,000 clones, roughly 88% occurring once; the ten biggest clones make up 3.5% to 4%. Source material: PBMCs. These receptors were collected from a man between 40 and 49 years old in good health and CMV-seropositive. Both conserved end residues are part of each CDR3.

CDR3aa,j_gene,v_gene
CASSYYRTGGNYGYTF,TRBJ1-2,TRBV6-5
CASRDTLAAGELFF,TRBJ2-2,TRBV2
CASSLWGGSGTSYEQYF,TRBJ2-7,TRBV27
CASSPSGTDTQYF,TRBJ2-3,TRBV5-4
CASSFYKAEQYF,TRBJ2-7,TRBV7-8
CASSLGGRTTSEEQFF,TRBJ2-1,TRBV13
CASSLFGQSNRREAFF,TRBJ1-1,TRBV28
CASSLAAGRVDEQYF,TRBJ2-7,TRBV11-2
CASSFGMAGLRTEAFF,TRBJ1-1,TRBV5-8
CASSLGRANTGELFF,TRBJ2-2,TRBV11-3
CASSRRGNSYEQYF,TRBJ2-7,TRBV5-1
CASSLRVLGAQGYGYTF,TRBJ1-2,TRBV7-9
CSSSLVGQGYTF,TRBJ1-2,TRBV7-9
CASSQAWETGFGNTIYF,TRBJ1-3,TRBV4-2
CASSETGKSYEQYF,TRBJ2-7,TRBV19
CASSRPGGTQPQHF,TRBJ1-5,TRBV7-8
CSSSLVGRSGEKLFF,TRBJ1-4,TRBV7-9
CASSPGTGYHHEQYF,TRBJ2-7,TRBV7-9
CASSDPKREVDEQYF,TRBJ2-7,TRBV2
CSAGLAGAYNEQFF,TRBJ2-1,TRBV29-1
CASSLPGLPYNEQFF,TRBJ2-1,TRBV28
CASRPPGLAGVSEQFF,TRBJ2-1,TRBV28
CASGDRQTYEQYF,TRBJ2-7,TRBV2
CASSLPGLSYEQYF,TRBJ2-7,TRBV7-2
CASSQDSGSPYEQYF,TRBJ2-7,TRBV5-8
CASSVRQGINYGYTF,TRBJ1-2,TRBV9
CASSPRTVNYGYTF,TRBJ1-2,TRBV27
CASSQEGTSPYNEQFF,TRBJ2-1,TRBV4-1
CASSEPSSGSYEQYF,TRBJ2-7,TRBV7-2
CASSQSAGTSRYNEQFF,TRBJ2-1,TRBV4-2
CASSPPGRGNYGYTF,TRBJ1-2,TRBV7-8
CASTHGLTGSGNTIYF,TRBJ1-3,TRBV25-1
CASSRVVADTQYF,TRBJ2-3,TRBV7-2
CASSSTYEQYF,TRBJ2-7,TRBV28
CASSPTGTYEKLFF,TRBJ1-4,TRBV28
CSSSSESDTEAFF,TRBJ1-1,TRBV7-9
CASSEQGTDTQYF,TRBJ2-3,TRBV2
CASSHRTSFYGNEQFF,TRBJ2-1,TRBV14
CASSVAGAGADTQYF,TRBJ2-3,TRBV9
CSGRDHGTSSSYNEQFF,TRBJ2-1,TRBV29-1
CASNPQTRGETQYF,TRBJ2-5,TRBV28
CASSLSGGGINIQYF,TRBJ2-4,TRBV5-5
CASSAAGTRYNEQFF,TRBJ2-1,TRBV9
CASRSTDRAFNEKLFF,TRBJ1-4,TRBV25-1
CASSHDSYSYEQYF,TRBJ2-7,TRBV27
CASSLSRGTDTQYF,TRBJ2-3,TRBV7-9
CASRRQGSIAGANVLTF,TRBJ2-6,TRBV2
CASSSWGRRRTGELFF,TRBJ2-2,TRBV6-6
CASSLLGFNGYTF,TRBJ1-2,TRBV11-2
CASSEYSYNEQFF,TRBJ2-1,TRBV6-6